Below are 22 T cell receptor beta chains sequenced from a single sample in a study of neurological immune-mediated disorders. In TCRdb, the 5' RACE reads were re-called with MiXCR into one record per CDR3 protein. Among 40,000 to 55,000 distinct CDR3 sequences listed, approximately 2.8% were seen once. The sample taken for sequencing was PBMCs. These receptors originate from a woman aged 50 to 60 with multiple sclerosis.

There are many counts of this clonotype. The genes are TRBV28 and TRBJ2-3; 12 bases fit TRBD1. The CDR3 is 16 amino acids. Germline V gene sequence: CDR1 MDHEN, CDR2 SYDVKM. With 5 bases clipped from V and 4 bases from J, the junction kept 7 bases outside the gene matches. Written as DNA, the CDR3 is TGTGCCAGCAGTCACCGGGACAGGGGGCCCCCAGATACGCAGTATTTT. The encoded protein is CASSHRDRGPPDTQYF.

The table lists this clonotype with many counts. The gene calls are TRBV7-9 and TRBJ1-2; 8 bases are shared with TRBD1. The CDR3 consists of 14 residues. Germline values: CDR1 SEHNR, CDR2 FQNEAQ (reference sequence). J gave up 5 bases and V 1 base, and 3 bases lay outside the gene matches. This CDR3 reads CASSLVQGGYGYTF. CDR3 nucleotides: TGTGCCAGCAGCTTAGTACAGGGGGGTTATGGCTACACCTTC. The variable domain in full, with the rest retrieved from reference TRBV7-9 and TRBJ1-2, is DTGVSQNPRHKITKRGQNVTFRCDPISEHNRLYWYRQTLGQGPEFLTYFQNEAQLEKSRLLSDRFSAERPKGSFSTLEIQRTEQGDSAMYLCASSLVQGGYGYTFGSGTRLTVV.

This clonotype has a count of ten or more. The chain has TRBV7-6 and TRBJ1-1; no firm D call. The CDR3 is 13 residues long. CDR1 is SGHVS and CDR2 is FNYEAQ in the germline V gene. Trimming cost V 5 bases and J 3 bases, with 10 bases left between them. Written as DNA, the CDR3 is TGTGCCAGCAGCCCAACGAGGGACACTGAAGCTTTCTTT. Translation gives CASSPTRDTEAFF.

This clonotype was recorded many times. The chain recombines TRBV12-3 or TRBV12-4 with TRBJ1-2, with 11 bases that match TRBD1. This CDR3 comprises 13 residues. V was clipped by 10 bases and J by 3 bases; unmatched bases: 4. CDR3 DNA sequence: TGTGCCACGGACAGGGGGCCAGACTATGGCTACACCTTC. Translated: CATDRGPDYGYTF.

This clonotype was detected ten times or more. V is TRBV5-1 and J is TRBJ1-4; 10 bases agree with TRBD1. This CDR3 contains 14 residues. V was pared by 4 bases and J by 5 bases, with 2 bases of the junction left unmatched. The germline CDR1 and CDR2 sequences are SGHRS and YFSETQ. The CDR3 is CASSVGQGNEKLFF. CDR3 DNA: TGCGCCAGCAGCGTGGGACAGGGGAATGAAAAACTGTTTTTT.

The chain employs TRBV7-9 and TRBJ1-1, with 7 bases lining up with TRBD1. The CDR3 has 14 amino acids. V lost 4 bases to trimming and J lost 3 bases; unmatched junction nucleotides: 5. The germline V gene encodes CDR1 SEHNR and CDR2 FQNEAQ (reference sequence). The CDR3 DNA reads TGTGCCAGCAGCTCCCGGGACAGAGACACTGAAGCTTTCTTT. Protein: CASSSRDRDTEAFF.

The chain recombines TRBV10-3 with TRBJ2-1; 8 bases map to TRBD2. Germline-derived CDR1 and CDR2 are ENHRY and SYGVKD. There are 15 residues in the CDR3. V lost 10 bases to trimming and J lost 5 bases; unmatched junction nucleotides: 13. In DNA form, the CDR3 reads TGTGCCACGATAGGCGGCGGGAGGTTAAACAATGAGCAGTTCTTC. Its translation is CATIGGGRLNNEQFF.

Ten or more counts support this clonotype. The gene calls are TRBV20-1 and TRBJ2-7; D is ambiguous. Trimming stripped 0 bases from V and 2 bases from J, with 20 bases between. The CDR3 sequence is 17 residues long. Germline CDR1 DFQATT, CDR2 SNEGSKA (reference sequence). This CDR3 reads CSARDSGPTESTYEQYF. The CDR3 bases are TGCAGTGCTAGAGATTCCGGGCCAACCGAATCCACCTACGAGCAGTACTTC.

This clonotype has at least ten counts. The rearrangement uses TRBV12-3 or TRBV12-4 and TRBJ2-2; D gene unclear. The germline V and J ends were trimmed by 5 bases and 5 bases, with 12 bases remaining between them. This CDR3 spans 14 amino acids. In nucleotides, the CDR3 is TGTGCCAGCAGTGTTGGGGTAGATACCGGGGAGCTGTTTTTT. It encodes CASSVGVDTGELFF.

This clonotype was detected ten times or more. This chain links TRBV5-1 with TRBJ2-7; tentatively, D is TRBD2 (6 bases). CDR1 SGHRS and CDR2 YFSETQ come from the germline V gene. Trimming cost V 0 bases and J 1 base, with 11 bases left between them. The CDR3 is 15 amino acids. The CDR3 is CASSLAVGGSYEQYF. The CDR3 DNA reads as TGCGCCAGCAGCTTGGCGGTAGGAGGGTCCTACGAGCAGTACTTC.

Many counts were recorded for this clonotype. The chain employs TRBV6-1 and TRBJ1-2; possible D gene TRBD1, 6 bases. CDR1 MNHNS and CDR2 SASEGT come from the germline V gene. V was cut by 3 bases and J by 7 bases, with 12 bases left in between. The CDR3 covers 13 residues. The CDR3 DNA reads TGTGCCAGCAGTGACGTACAGGGTCGTGGCTACACCTTC. Protein product: CASSDVQGRGYTF.

This clonotype showed up many times. The rearrangement joins TRBV7-2 to TRBJ1-1; no clear D. Germline CDR1 SGHTA, CDR2 FQGNSA. Between the trimmed V and J ends, which lost 4 bases and 5 bases, there was a span of 11 bases. The CDR3 sequence is 13 residues long. The DNA for the CDR3 is TGTGCCAGCAGCTCAATAGTCGGGACTGAAGCTTTCTTT. Residues: CASSSIVGTEAFF.

This clonotype was seen at least ten times. The chain carries TRBV7-2 and TRBJ1-6; D remains unclear. Trimming pared 3 bases from V and 0 bases from J, leaving 12 bases between. Germline CDR1 is SGHTA and CDR2 is FQGNSA. This CDR3 is built from 17 residues. CDR3: CASSLRSVRSYNSPLHF. CDR3 nucleotides: TGTGCCAGCAGCTTGAGAAGCGTTCGCTCCTATAATTCACCCCTCCACTTT.

This clonotype has a count of ten or more. The chain has TRBV20-1 and TRBJ2-1; maybe TRBD1 (7 bases). CDR1 is DFQATT, CDR2 SNEGSKA, per germline (reference sequence). Trimming stripped 5 bases from V and 9 bases from J, with 14 bases between. This CDR3 spans 12 amino acids. The DNA of the CDR3 is TGCAGTGCTCGGGCAGGGGGGCGTGAGCAGTTCTTC. It is translated as CSARAGGREQFF.

This clonotype was detected only a few times. This chain uses TRBV6-1 with TRBJ1-4; D is uncertain. Trimming removed 11 bases from V and 5 bases from J, with 15 bases in between. Germline V lookup: CDR1 MNHNS, CDR2 SASEGT. The CDR3 covers 13 residues. The DNA for the CDR3 is TGTGCCTCCCACGTCGACCAGAATGAAAAACTGTTTTTT. Its translation: CASHVDQNEKLFF.

The chain recombines TRBV5-1 with TRBJ2-1; the match to TRBD2 covers 9 bases. The germline CDR1 and CDR2 sequences are SGHRS and YFSETQ. The CDR3 contains 18 residues. With 4 bases clipped from V and 0 bases from J, the junction kept 11 bases outside the gene matches. CDR3 sequence: CASSRASGAVSSYNEQFF. The CDR3 DNA reads as TGCGCCAGCAGCCGGGCTAGCGGGGCCGTTAGCTCCTACAATGAGCAGTTCTTC.

This clonotype was seen repeatedly, ten times or more. V is TRBV24-1 and J is TRBJ2-1; D remains ambiguous. Germline V CDR1 and CDR2: KGHDR, SFDVKD. CDR3 length equals 17 residues. Trimming shortened V by 3 bases and J by 1 base, and 15 bases separated the two germline ends. CDR3 coding DNA: TGTGCCACCAGTGATGGGTCGCGCGGTGGGTCCTACAATGAGCAGTTCTTC. The encoded protein is CATSDGSRGGSYNEQFF.

Ten or more counts support this clonotype. V is TRBV20-1 and J is TRBJ1-1, with D hard to call. The V gene's germline CDR1 is DFQATT and CDR2 SNEGSKA (reference sequence). Trimming cost V 1 base and J 4 bases, with 13 bases left between them. The CDR3 is 14 amino acids. The CDR3 sequence: CSARAPRGGTEAFF. DNA of the CDR3: TGCAGTGCTAGAGCCCCCCGGGGAGGCACTGAAGCTTTCTTT.

This clonotype was recorded at least ten times. The chain carries TRBV11-2 and TRBJ2-3; D is uncertain. The CDR3 loop spans 12 amino acids. Trimming removed 1 base at V and 4 bases at J, with 3 bases between. Germline lookup yields CDR1 SGHAT and CDR2 FQNNGV. The CDR3 loop is CASSLVPDTQYF. As DNA, the CDR3 is TGTGCCAGCAGCTTAGTTCCAGATACGCAGTATTTT. The whole variable domain, remainder taken from reference TRBV11-2 and TRBJ2-3, is EAGVAQSPRYKIIEKRQSVAFWCNPISGHATLYWYQQILGQGPKLLIQFQNNGVVDDSQLPKDRFSAERLKGVDSTLKIQPAKLEDSAVYLCASSLVPDTQYFGPGTRLTVL.

The table lists this clonotype with many counts. V gene TRBV29-1 combines with J gene TRBJ1-1; the D gene is possibly TRBD1 (5 bases). Germline V lookup: CDR1 SQVTM, CDR2 ANQGSEA. There are 11 residues in the CDR3. V lost 4 bases to trimming and J lost 3 bases, with 6 bases between them. The CDR3 sequence: CSVGGDTEAFF. The DNA for the CDR3 is TGCAGCGTTGGAGGGGACACTGAAGCTTTCTTT.

This clonotype was found many times. The rearrangement uses TRBV27 and TRBJ2-7; weak D call: TRBD1 (6 bases). The V gene's germline CDR1 is MNHEY and CDR2 SMNVEV (reference sequence). The V end lost 0 bases, the J end lost 3 bases, and 12 bases lay between the germline ends. CDR3 size: 15 residues. The CDR3 reads CASSLSGQLNYEQYF. CDR3 in DNA: TGTGCCAGCAGTTTATCGGGACAACTAAACTACGAGCAGTACTTC.

This clonotype was recorded at least ten times. This chain connects TRBV6-1 to TRBJ1-5; the match to TRBD1 covers 9 bases. This CDR3 is built from 18 residues. CDR1 MNHNS and CDR2 SASEGT come from the germline V gene. V was clipped by 5 bases and J by 1 base; unmatched bases: 12. CDR3 nucleotides: TGTGCCAGCAGTCTCCACAGGGGGCAAATGGGAAGCAATCAGCCCCAGCATTTT. This sequence encodes CASSLHRGQMGSNQPQHF.